The clone carrying this TCR beta chain was seen a handful of times. Treatment here: randomized to nivolumab then ipilimumab (arm A) or the reverse (arm B). Sorted cells were live CD3+CD8+, lacking CD19 and CD56, from PBMCs. The data derive from a study of sequential checkpoint blockade in melanoma. V shed 0 bases and J 0 bases; nucleotides not matched to a gene: 3. The V gene's germline CDR1 is SGHDT and CDR2 YYEEEE. The CDR3 length is 16 residues. Some clones are missing from TCRdb's copy, which holds only in-frame ones; the method was immunoSEQ multiplex PCR. Of 8,500 to 10,000 clones in the sample, 70% to 80% were seen once.

The TCR originated in a human donor with melanoma. This sample comprised CD8+ T cells sorted from blood (inferred from file names), obtained from a patient given nivolumab and ipilimumab in sequence. The V gene is TRBV5-6, the J gene TRBJ2-3; 8 nucleotides line up with TRBD2. CDR3 nucleotides: TGTGCCAGCAGCTTGGGTAGCGGGGTTAGCACAGATACGCAGTATTTT. It encodes CASSLGSGVSTDTQYF. Variable domain in full (rest from reference TRBV5-6 and TRBJ2-3): DAGVTQSPTHLIKTRGQQVTLRCSPKSGHDTVSWYQQALGQGPQFIFQYYEEEERQRGNFPDRFSGHQFPNYSSELNVNALLLGDSALYLCASSLGSGVSTDTQYFGPGTRLTVL.